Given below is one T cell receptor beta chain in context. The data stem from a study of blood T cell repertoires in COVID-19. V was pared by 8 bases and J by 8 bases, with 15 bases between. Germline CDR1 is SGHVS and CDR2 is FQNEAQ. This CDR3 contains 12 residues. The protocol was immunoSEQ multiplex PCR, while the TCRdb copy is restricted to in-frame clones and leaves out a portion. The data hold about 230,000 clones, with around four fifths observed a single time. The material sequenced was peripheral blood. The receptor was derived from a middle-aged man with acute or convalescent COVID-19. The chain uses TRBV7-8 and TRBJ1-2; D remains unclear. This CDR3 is CASGPERHGYTF. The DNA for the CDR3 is TGTGCCAGCGGCCCGGAGAGGCACGGCTACACCTTC.